The rows below give T cell receptor beta chains drawn from one sample of a study of CD8+CD57+ T cells in acquired aplastic anemia. MiXCR was run by TCRdb on the reads, yielding one entry per CDR3 protein. The table records some 92,000 distinct CDR3 sequences, 65% to 70% of them present only once. The sequenced sample consisted of sorted CD4+, CD8+, or CD8+CD57+ T cells (not recorded which) from PBMCs. The receptors derive from a human donor with aplastic anemia. Both conserved end residues are part of each CDR3. D genes are given only for firm matches. Not every row has a clone size; where given, it reads once, few, many or a size class.

>TRBJ2-5|-|TRBV7-2|-
TGTGCCAGCAGCTCCTTGGTGGGGGGCCCTCAAGAGACCCAGTACTTC
CASSSLVGGPQETQYF
>TRBJ2-7|many|TRBV5-7|-
TGTGCCAGCAGCGTCCAAGACACTACATACGAGCAGTACTTC
CASSVQDTTYEQYF
>TRBJ1-5|-|TRBV15|TRBD1
TGTGCCACCAGCAGGAAGGACAGGGGTAGCAATCAGCCCCAGCATTTT
CATSRKDRGSNQPQHF
>TRBJ1-2|-|TRBV6-5|-
TGTGCCAGCAGTTTCTCGACAGACGCTAACTACGGCTTCACCTTC
CASSFSTDANYGFTF
>TRBJ1-5|few|TRBV20-1|-
TGCAGTGCTAGAAGGACAGGCAATCAGCCCCAGCATTTT
CSARRTGNQPQHF
>TRBJ2-2|-|TRBV10-3|-
TGTGCCATCAGTAACTTCCCGGGACGGACACTCACCGGGGAGCTGTTTTTT
CAISNFPGRTLTGELFF
>TRBJ2-3|few|TRBV10-3|TRBD2
TGTGCCATCAGTGATGGACTAGCCGGAGATACGCAGTATTTT
CAISDGLAGDTQYF
>TRBJ2-3|once|TRBV4-1|-
TGCGCCAGCAGCCAAGATTCAAGTAGCACAGATACGCAGTATTTT
CASSQDSSSTDTQYF
>TRBJ2-1|-|TRBV29-1|-
TGCAGCGCTTACCGGGACAACAATGAGCAGTTCTTC
CSAYRDNNEQFF
>TRBJ2-3|many|TRBV20-1|TRBD1
TGCAGTGCTTTCTGGACAGGGGGGGGCACAGATACGCAGTATTTT
CSAFWTGGGTDTQYF
>TRBJ2-7|-|TRBV20-1|-
TGCAGTCTTGGTCCTTACGGGCGGAGGTACGAGCAGTACTTC
CSLGPYGRRYEQYF
>TRBJ1-1|-|TRBV2|-
TGTGCCAGCAGTGACAGGGCCACTGAGACTGAAGCTTTCTTT
CASSDRATETEAFF
>TRBJ2-6|-|TRBV20-1|TRBD1
TGCAGTGCTATACAGGGGTCCTCTGGGGCCAACGTCCTGACTTTC
CSAIQGSSGANVLTF
>TRBJ1-5|once|TRBV20-1|TRBD1
TGCAGTGCTTTAACAGGGGGCGGCAATCAGCCCCAGCATTTT
CSALTGGGNQPQHF
>TRBJ1-2|-|TRBV20-1|TRBD1
TGCAGTGCTCGGCCGGGACAGGGAGCTTCCAGTGGCTACACCTTC
CSARPGQGASSGYTF
>TRBJ2-7|many|TRBV11-2|-
TGTGCCAGCAGCTTAGGGGGACGGTCCCCAGATTTC
CASSLGGRSPDF
>TRBJ1-6|few|TRBV7-9|-
TGTGCCAGCAGTTCGCACAGTGGGAATTCACCCCTCCACTTT
CASSSHSGNSPLHF
>TRBJ2-7|few|TRBV14|TRBD2
TGTGCCAGCAGCCAAACGGGGGGGTCCACCTACGAGCAGTACTTC
CASSQTGGSTYEQYF
>TRBJ1-2|-|TRBV19|TRBD1
TGTGCCAGTAGACTGGACAGGGGAGACTATGGCTACACCTTC
CASRLDRGDYGYTF
>TRBJ1-1|-|TRBV4-3|-
TGCGCCAGCAGCCAGGCTGGACAGAACACTGAAGCTTTCTTT
CASSQAGQNTEAFF
>TRBJ1-2|-|TRBV20-1|-
TGCAGTGCTAGAGGGGGCGCCGGCTATGGCTACACCTTC
CSARGGAGYGYTF
>TRBJ2-5|-|TRBV10-3|-
TGTGCCATCAGTGAGTCGAGTAGCGCACAAGAGACCCAGTACTTC
CAISESSSAQETQYF
>TRBJ2-3|many|TRBV9|TRBD2
TGTGCCAGCAGCGTAGCCCGGACTAGCACTATACCCCCTAGCACAGATACGCAGTATTTT
CASSVARTSTIPPSTDTQYF
>TRBJ1-1|few|TRBV10-3|-
TGTGCCATCAGGGGGAACACTGAAGCTTTCTTT
CAIRGNTEAFF
>TRBJ1-2|few|TRBV20-1|-
TGCAGTGCTAGAGATAAGGAGGACTATGGCTACACCTTC
CSARDKEDYGYTF
>TRBJ2-1|-|TRBV25-1|TRBD2
TGTGCCAGCAGTGGCAGACTAGCGGCATACAATGAGCAGTTCTTC
CASSGRLAAYNEQFF
>TRBJ2-5|-|TRBV20-1|TRBD2
TGCAGTGCTGATACTAGCGGTTCACAAGAGACCCAGTACTTC
CSADTSGSQETQYF
>TRBJ2-7|-|TRBV15|-
TGTGCCACCAGCAGAGGGTATTGGGACGAGCAGTACTTC
CATSRGYWDEQYF
>TRBJ1-1|-|TRBV10-2|-
TGCGCCAGCAGGACCAGTGTCAACACTGAAGCTTTCTTT
CASRTSVNTEAFF
>TRBJ1-4|-|TRBV10-2|-
TGCGCCAGCGAGAAAGAAACCCTACTTGATAATGAAAAACTGTTTTTT
CASEKETLLDNEKLFF
>TRBJ2-7|-|TRBV2|-
TGTGCCAGCAGTGACCACCACGAGCAGTACTTC
CASSDHHEQYF
>TRBJ2-7|-|TRBV7-8|-
TGTGCCAGCAGCGTGGATTACAATGAGCAGTACTTC
CASSVDYNEQYF
>TRBJ2-5|medium-sized|TRBV7-9|-
TGTGCCAGCAGCTCTGGGGCAGAAGAGACCCAGTACTTC
CASSSGAEETQYF
>TRBJ2-5|-|TRBV19|TRBD1
TGTGCCAGTAGGAAGACAGGGGGCCAAGAGACCCAGTACTTC
CASRKTGGQETQYF
>TRBJ2-1|-|TRBV29-1|-
TGCAGCGTTGAACAACTAGTAGCTTACAATGAGCAGTTCTTC
CSVEQLVAYNEQFF
>TRBJ2-7|once|TRBV10-1|TRBD2
TGCGCCAGCAGTACCGGGACTACAAACGGGGGCTACGAGCAGTACTTC
CASSTGTTNGGYEQYF
>TRBJ1-4|-|TRBV5-6|-
TGTGCCAGCAGCTTGCGGCAGGGCGATGAAAACCTGTTTTTT
CASSLRQGDENLFF
>TRBJ2-3|few|TRBV20-1|-
TGCAGCATGGCTCCTTCCACAGATACGCAGTATTTT
CSMAPSTDTQYF
>TRBJ1-5|-|TRBV20-1|-
TGCAATGCTAGATCACAGGGTCACAATCAGCCCCAGCATTTT
CNARSQGHNQPQHF
>TRBJ2-1|-|TRBV2|-
TGTGCCAGCAACCCCGGGACACAGAGCTACAATGAGCAGTTCTTC
CASNPGTQSYNEQFF
>TRBJ1-1|-|TRBV29-1|-
TGCAGCGTCGTAAACACTGAAGCTTTCTTT
CSVVNTEAFF
>TRBJ1-6|-|TRBV7-9|-
TGTGCCAGCAGCCCAGTACAGGGAACTTCACCCCTCCACTTT
CASSPVQGTSPLHF
>TRBJ2-5|once|TRBV7-9|TRBD2
TGTGCCAGCAGCCCGAGCGGGGCTAACCAAGAGACCCAGTACTTC
CASSPSGANQETQYF
>TRBJ1-1|few|TRBV10-3|-
TGTGCCATCAGTGACGCCTCAGGGGAAACTGAAGCTTTCTTT
CAISDASGETEAFF
>TRBJ1-5|-|TRBV6-1|-
TGTGCCAGCAGAGTCCGGGACGTAGTGAATCAGCCCCAGCATTTT
CASRVRDVVNQPQHF
>TRBJ2-6|many|TRBV19|-
TGTGCCAGTAGCATCTCTGGGGCCAACGTCCTGACTTTC
CASSISGANVLTF
>TRBJ2-7|-|TRBV7-9|TRBD2
TGCGCCAGCAGCCAAGAGGACCCCCCAGGACTAGCGGGAGGGTACGAGCAGTACTTC
CASSQEDPPGLAGGYEQYF
>TRBJ2-1|-|TRBV24-1|TRBD2
TGTGCCACCAGATTGACTAGCGGTGAGCAGTTCTTC
CATRLTSGEQFF
>TRBJ2-7|-|TRBV7-8|TRBD2
TGTGCCAGCAGCTTAGTGAGCGGGGGGCCTTCCTACGAGCAGTACTTC
CASSLVSGGPSYEQYF
>TRBJ1-1|-|TRBV12-3/TRBV12-4|TRBD1
TGTGCCATCCTCCGAGGGGGCGCGACTGAAGCTTTCTTT
CAILRGGATEAFF